This entry lists 4 T cell receptor beta chains sequenced from one sample in a study of T-cell reconstitution after alpha-beta-depleted transplantation in children. Preparation of the TCRbeta library was carried out with unique molecular identifiers. TCRdb reanalysed the PCR reads using MiXCR and keeps one entry per CDR3 protein. The sample lists 500,000 or so distinct CDR3 sequences, about 33% seen once, with 2% to 2.5% in the top ten. Sequencing used PBMCs from the stem cell graft donor, obtained from the stem cell graft. Every receptor here comes from a human donor who donated a stem cell graft to a child with aplastic anemia.

V and J are TRBV20-1 and TRBJ2-1; 8 bases match TRBD2. V gave up 3 bases and J gave up 0 bases; unmatched junction bases: 4. CDR3 length: 15 amino acids. Germline values: CDR1 DFQATT, CDR2 SNEGSKA (reference sequence). CDR3 in amino acids: CSARTSVSSYNEQFF. The CDR3 DNA reads TGCAGTGCTAGGACTAGCGTTAGCTCCTACAATGAGCAGTTCTTC.

The rearrangement uses TRBV5-1 and TRBJ2-7, with a weak D call TRBD1 (6 bases). V was pared by 7 bases and J by 3 bases, with 11 bases between. The germline CDR1 and CDR2 sequences are SGHRS and YFSETQ. The CDR3 length is 12 residues. Written as DNA, the CDR3 is TGCGCCAGCTACAGGGATTACTACGAGCAGTACTTC. It yields the protein CASYRDYYEQYF. Variable domain in full (rest from reference TRBV5-1 and TRBJ2-7): KAGVTQTPRYLIKTRGQQVTLSCSPISGHRSVSWYQQTPGQGLQFLFEYFSETQRNKGNFPGRFSGRQFSNSRSEMNVSTLELGDSALYLCASYRDYYEQYFGPGTRLTVT.

This chain joins TRBV7-2 and TRBJ2-2, with 7 bases aligning to TRBD1. This CDR3 region has 17 residues. Germline V gene data show CDR1 as SGHTA and CDR2 as FQGNSA. The V gene end was trimmed by 3 bases and the J gene end by 5 bases; junction bases not matched to a gene: 12. CDR3: CASSFDPRQGRTGELFF. CDR3 nucleotide sequence: TGTGCCAGCAGCTTCGACCCAAGACAGGGAAGGACCGGGGAGCTGTTTTTT. Looking up the rest from reference TRBV7-2 and TRBJ2-2 gives the full variable domain: GAGVSQSPSNKVTEKGKDVELRCDPISGHTALYWYRQSLGQGLEFLIYFQGNSAPDKSGLPSDRFSAERTGGSVSTLTIQRTQQEDSAVYLCASSFDPRQGRTGELFFGEGSRLTVL.

V gene TRBV11-2 combines with J gene TRBJ1-4, with TRBD1 as a possible D gene (6 bases). Germline V CDR1 and CDR2: SGHAT, FQNNGV. Trimming pared 1 base from V and 7 bases from J, leaving 13 bases between. The CDR3 is 15 amino acids. The CDR3 loop reads CASSLVAGVGEKLFF. The CDR3 DNA reads as TGTGCCAGCAGCTTAGTGGCAGGGGTGGGTGAAAAACTGTTTTTT.